The text below deals with one TCR beta chain. What it recognizes is unknown. Germline values: CDR1 SGHAT, CDR2 FQDESV (reference sequence). CDR3 length equals 16 residues. The V and J ends lost 2 bases and 0 bases respectively, with 13 bases between them. A minimum of one pre-ART and two post-ART PBMC samples existed for each donor. Sequencing used immunoSEQ v3.0 at survey level. Profiled with immunoSEQ multiplex PCR; TCRdb holds only in-frame clones, not every one. Of about 12,000 clones listed, 82% are singletons. These data come from a study of long-term antiretroviral therapy in people with HIV. Whole-study results and caveats: Someone took the blood between about 2003 and 2017, maybe while older ART regimens were in use. Repertoire composition at all time points was dominated by clones that had expanded before ART.

This receptor was taken from a man aged 45-60 years with HIV. The chain couples TRBV11-1 to TRBJ1-1; D is unresolved. The material was unsorted PBMCs, obtained around 8.2 years after starting antiretroviral therapy. The CDR3 DNA follows: TGTGCCAGCAGCTTAAGGTGGGGAGAATTGAACACTGAAGCTTTCTTT. This encodes CASSLRWGELNTEAFF.